The subject of this entry is one T cell receptor (beta chain). The entry originates in a study of cytomegalovirus exposure and HLA in healthy donors. Losses at the gene ends were 4 bases for V and 6 bases for J; bases not matched to a gene: 10. There are 18 residues in the CDR3. Germline values: CDR1 LNHDA, CDR2 SQIVND (reference sequence). PCR was performed using 60 Vbeta and 13 Jbeta primers. Only in-frame clones appear in the TCRdb table, and some are missing; sequencing was by immunoSEQ multiplex PCR. The table has 150,000 to 200,000 clones, around 87% seen once. Material for sequencing was PBMCs. The clonotype comes from a woman aged 18-29 years in good health and CMV-seronegative. The rearrangement links TRBV19 to TRBJ2-2; 14 nucleotides match TRBD2. CDR3 protein: CASSTLTSGRARAGELFF. CDR3 nucleotides: TGTGCCAGTAGTACCCTGACTAGCGGGAGGGCTAGGGCCGGGGAGCTGTTTTTT.